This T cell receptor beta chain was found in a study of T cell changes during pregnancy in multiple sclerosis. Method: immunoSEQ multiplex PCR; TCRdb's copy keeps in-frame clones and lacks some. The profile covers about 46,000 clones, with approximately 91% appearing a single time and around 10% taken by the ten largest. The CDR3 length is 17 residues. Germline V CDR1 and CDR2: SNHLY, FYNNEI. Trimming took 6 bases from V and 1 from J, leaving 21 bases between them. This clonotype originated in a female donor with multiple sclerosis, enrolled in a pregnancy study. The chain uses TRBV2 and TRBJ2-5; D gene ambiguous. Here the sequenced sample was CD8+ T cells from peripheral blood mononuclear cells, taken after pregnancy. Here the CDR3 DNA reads TGTGCCAGCAGGGCAGGAATCCGTGGTGGGTTCCAAGAGACCCAGTACTTC. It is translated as CASRAGIRGGFQETQYF.